This T cell receptor beta chain was retrieved from a study of T cell responses to AZD1222 COVID-19 vaccine. Broader study findings: At study baseline, merely several AZD1222 recipients were seropositive. Possibly, clonal diversity was underestimated; donors were largely white British and included more females. Repertoire samples came only from after the peak T cell response. Reportedly, nearly half the spike-specific TCRs target unmutated variant regions.

A note on this clone: The antigen is unknown.

Method: immunoSEQ multiplex PCR; TCRdb's copy keeps in-frame clones and lacks some. The sample lists approximately 120,000 clones, nearly 90% occurring once. CDR3 length: 17 residues. CDR1 is GTSNPN and CDR2 is SVGIG in the germline V gene (reference sequence). Trimming cost V 0 bases and J 9 bases; bases outside gene matches: 11. Sequences were derived from peripheral blood, sampled on day 0 of MenACWY control vaccination. The origin of this receptor is an adult in good health. The rearrangement links TRBV30 to TRBJ1-6; 10 nucleotides line up with TRBD1. The CDR3 sequence: CAWSVSRTGGSFSPLHF. CDR3 coding DNA: TGTGCCTGGAGTGTAAGCCGGACAGGGGGTAGTTTTTCACCCCTCCACTTT. Full variable domain (outside the CDR3, taken from reference TRBV30 and TRBJ1-6): SQTIHQWPATLVQPVGSPLSLECTVEGTSNPNLYWYRQAAGRGLQLLFYSVGIGQISSEVPQNLSASRPQDRQFILSSKKLLLSDSGFYLCAWSVSRTGGSFSPLHFGNGTRLTVT.